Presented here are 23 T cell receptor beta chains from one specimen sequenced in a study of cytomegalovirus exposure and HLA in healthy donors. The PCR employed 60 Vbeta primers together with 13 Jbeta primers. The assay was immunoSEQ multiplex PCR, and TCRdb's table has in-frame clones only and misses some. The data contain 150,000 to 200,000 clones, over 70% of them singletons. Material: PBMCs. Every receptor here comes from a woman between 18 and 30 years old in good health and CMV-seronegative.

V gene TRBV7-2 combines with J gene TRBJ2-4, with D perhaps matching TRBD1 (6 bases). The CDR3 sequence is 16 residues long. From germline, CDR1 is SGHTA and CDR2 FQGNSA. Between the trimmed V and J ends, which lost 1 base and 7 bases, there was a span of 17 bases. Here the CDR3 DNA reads TGTGCCAGCAGCTTAGAGTCTGGGGGCGCGGGTAACATTCAGTACTTC. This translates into CASSLESGGAGNIQYF.

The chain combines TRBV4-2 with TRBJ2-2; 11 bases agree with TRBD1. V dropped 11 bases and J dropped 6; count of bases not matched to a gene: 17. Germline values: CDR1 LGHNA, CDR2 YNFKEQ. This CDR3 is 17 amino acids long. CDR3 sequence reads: CAAGQGAAINDAGELFF. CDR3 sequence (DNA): TGTGCCGCCGGACAGGGGGCTGCAATTAATGATGCCGGGGAGCTGTTTTTT.

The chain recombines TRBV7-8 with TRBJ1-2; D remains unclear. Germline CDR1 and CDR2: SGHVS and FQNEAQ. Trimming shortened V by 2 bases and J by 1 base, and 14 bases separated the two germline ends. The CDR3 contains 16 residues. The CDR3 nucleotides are TGTGCCAGCAGCTTACGGACTACTAACTTTAACTATGGCTACACCTTC. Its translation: CASSLRTTNFNYGYTF. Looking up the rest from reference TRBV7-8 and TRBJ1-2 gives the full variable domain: GAGVSQSPRYKVAKRGQDVALRCDPISGHVSLFWYQQALGQGPEFLTYFQNEAQLDKSGLPSDRFFAERPEGSVSTLKIQRTQQEDSAVYLCASSLRTTNFNYGYTFGSGTRLTVV.

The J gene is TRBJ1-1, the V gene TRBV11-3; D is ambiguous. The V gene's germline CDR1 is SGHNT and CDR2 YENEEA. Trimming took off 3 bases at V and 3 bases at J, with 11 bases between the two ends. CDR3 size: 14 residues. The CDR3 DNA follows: TGTGCCAGCAGCTTGACTAAACGGGACACTGAAGCTTTCTTT. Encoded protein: CASSLTKRDTEAFF.

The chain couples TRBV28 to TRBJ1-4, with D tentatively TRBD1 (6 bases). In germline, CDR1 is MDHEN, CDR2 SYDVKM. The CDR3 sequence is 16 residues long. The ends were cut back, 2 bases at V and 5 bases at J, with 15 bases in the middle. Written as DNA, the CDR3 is TGTGCCAGCAGTTTAAAATTGGGGGACATAAATGAAAAACTGTTTTTT. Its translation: CASSLKLGDINEKLFF.

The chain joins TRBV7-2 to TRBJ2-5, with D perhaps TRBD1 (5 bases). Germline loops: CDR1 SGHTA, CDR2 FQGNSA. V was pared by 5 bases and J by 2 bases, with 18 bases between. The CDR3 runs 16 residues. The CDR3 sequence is CASSPIIGHRQETQYF. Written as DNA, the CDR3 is TGTGCCAGCAGCCCGATTATAGGACACAGACAAGAGACCCAGTACTTC.

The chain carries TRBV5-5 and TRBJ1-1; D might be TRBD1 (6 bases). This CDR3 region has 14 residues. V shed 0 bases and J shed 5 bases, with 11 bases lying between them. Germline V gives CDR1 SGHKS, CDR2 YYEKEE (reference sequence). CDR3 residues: CASSLGQARTEAFF. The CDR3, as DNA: TGTGCCAGCAGCTTGGGACAGGCTAGAACTGAAGCTTTCTTT.

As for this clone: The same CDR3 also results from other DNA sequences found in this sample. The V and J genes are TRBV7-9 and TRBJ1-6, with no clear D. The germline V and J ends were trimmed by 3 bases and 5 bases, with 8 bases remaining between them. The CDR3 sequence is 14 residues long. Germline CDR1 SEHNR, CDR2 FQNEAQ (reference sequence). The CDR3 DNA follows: TGTGCCAGCAGCTTGGAGGGTAATAATTCACCCCTCCACTTT. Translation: CASSLEGNNSPLHF.

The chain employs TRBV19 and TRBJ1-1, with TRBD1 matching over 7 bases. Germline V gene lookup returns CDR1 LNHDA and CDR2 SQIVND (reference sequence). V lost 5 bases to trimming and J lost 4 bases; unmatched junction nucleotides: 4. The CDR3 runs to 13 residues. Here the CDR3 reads CASSLTGSTEAFF. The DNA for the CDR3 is TGTGCCAGTAGTTTGACAGGGTCCACTGAAGCTTTCTTT.

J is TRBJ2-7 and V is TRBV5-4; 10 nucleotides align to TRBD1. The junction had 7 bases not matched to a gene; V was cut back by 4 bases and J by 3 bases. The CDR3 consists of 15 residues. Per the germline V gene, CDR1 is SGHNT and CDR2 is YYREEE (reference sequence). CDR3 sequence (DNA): TGTGCCAGCAGCCCCGGGACAGGGGCCCACTACGAGCAGTACTTC. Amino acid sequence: CASSPGTGAHYEQYF. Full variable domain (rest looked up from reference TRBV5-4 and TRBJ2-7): ETGVTQSPTHLIKTRGQQVTLRCSSQSGHNTVSWYQQALGQGPQFIFQYYREEENGRGNFPPRFSGLQFPNYSSELNVNALELDDSALYLCASSPGTGAHYEQYFGPGTRLTVT.

The CDR3 DNA follows: TGTGCCAGCAGCTTAGAGCCCGGGGGGCCGGGGGCCTACAATGAGCAGTTCTTC. Encoded protein: CASSLEPGGPGAYNEQFF. The rearrangement uses TRBV7-3 and TRBJ2-1; perhaps TRBD2 as D (7 bases). V lost 2 bases to trimming and J lost 2 bases, with 19 bases between them. The CDR3 sequence is 18 residues long. Germline V lookup: CDR1 SGHTA, CDR2 FQGTGA. Combining the CDR3 with reference TRBV7-3 and TRBJ2-1 gives the whole variable domain GAGVSQTPSNKVTEKGKYVELRCDPISGHTALYWYRQSLGQGPEFLIYFQGTGAADDSGLPNDRFFAVRPEGSVSTLKIQRTERGDSAVYLCASSLEPGGPGAYNEQFFGPGTRLTVL.

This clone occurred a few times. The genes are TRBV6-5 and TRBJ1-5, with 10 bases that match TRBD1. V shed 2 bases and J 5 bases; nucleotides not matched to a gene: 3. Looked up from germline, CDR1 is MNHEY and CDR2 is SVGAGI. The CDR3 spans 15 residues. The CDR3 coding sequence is TGTGCCAGCAGTTACAAGACAGGGGGCCATCAGCCCCAGCATTTT. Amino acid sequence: CASSYKTGGHQPQHF.

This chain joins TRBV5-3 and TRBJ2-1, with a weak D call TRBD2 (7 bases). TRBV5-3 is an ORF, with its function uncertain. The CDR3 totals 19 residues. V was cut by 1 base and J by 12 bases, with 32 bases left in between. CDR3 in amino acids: CARSLKGDDGGRDPRGQFF. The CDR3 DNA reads TGTGCCAGAAGCTTGAAAGGAGATGACGGGGGGCGGGACCCTCGCGGGCAGTTCTTC.

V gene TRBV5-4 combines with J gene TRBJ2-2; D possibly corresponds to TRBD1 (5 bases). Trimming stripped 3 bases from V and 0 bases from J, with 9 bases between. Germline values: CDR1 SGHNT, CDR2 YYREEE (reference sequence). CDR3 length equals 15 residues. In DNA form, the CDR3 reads TGTGCCAGCAGCTACCAGGGCGCGAACACCGGGGAGCTGTTTTTT. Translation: CASSYQGANTGELFF.

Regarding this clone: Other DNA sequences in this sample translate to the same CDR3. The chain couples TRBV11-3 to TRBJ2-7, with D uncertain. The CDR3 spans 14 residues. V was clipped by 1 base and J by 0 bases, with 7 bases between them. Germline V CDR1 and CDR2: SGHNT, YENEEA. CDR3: CASSLAGDSYEQYF. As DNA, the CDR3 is TGTGCCAGCAGCTTAGCCGGTGACTCCTACGAGCAGTACTTC.

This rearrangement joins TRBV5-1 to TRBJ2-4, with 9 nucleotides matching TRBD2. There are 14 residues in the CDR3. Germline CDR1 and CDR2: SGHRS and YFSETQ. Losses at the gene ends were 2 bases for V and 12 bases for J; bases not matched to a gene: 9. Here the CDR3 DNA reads TGCGCCAGCAGCTTAGCGGGGGGACTTGGCAGTCAGTACTTC. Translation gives CASSLAGGLGSQYF.

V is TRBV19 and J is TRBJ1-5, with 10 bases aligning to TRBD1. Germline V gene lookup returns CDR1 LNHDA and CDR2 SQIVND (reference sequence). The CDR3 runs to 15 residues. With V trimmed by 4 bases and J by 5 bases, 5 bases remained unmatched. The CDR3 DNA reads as TGTGCCAGTAGTACCGACAGGGGGCGGTATCAGCCCCAGCATTTT. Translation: CASSTDRGRYQPQHF.

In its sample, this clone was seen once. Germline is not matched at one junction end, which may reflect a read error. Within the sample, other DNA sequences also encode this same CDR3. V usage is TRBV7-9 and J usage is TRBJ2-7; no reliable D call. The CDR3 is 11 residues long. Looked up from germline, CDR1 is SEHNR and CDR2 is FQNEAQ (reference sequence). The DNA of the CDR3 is TGTTCCAGCAGCTCCTCGTACGAGCAGTACTTC. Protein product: CSSSSSYEQYF.

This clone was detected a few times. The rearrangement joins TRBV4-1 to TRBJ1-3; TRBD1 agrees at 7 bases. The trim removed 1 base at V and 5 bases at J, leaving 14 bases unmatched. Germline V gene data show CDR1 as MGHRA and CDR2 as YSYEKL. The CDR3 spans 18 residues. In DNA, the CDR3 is TGCGCCAGCAGCCAAGGGGTTCGACAGGGTAGTGGTAGAAACACCATATATTTT. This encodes CASSQGVRQGSGRNTIYF.

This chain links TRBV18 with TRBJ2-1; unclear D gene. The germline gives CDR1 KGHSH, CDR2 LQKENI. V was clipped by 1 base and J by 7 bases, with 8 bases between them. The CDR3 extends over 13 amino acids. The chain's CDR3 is CASSPQVVNEQFF. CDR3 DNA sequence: TGTGCCAGCTCACCACAAGTAGTGAATGAGCAGTTCTTC.

CDR3 coding DNA: TGTGCCAGCAGTCCGACTAGCGGGGGATCGTACGAGCAGTACTTC. Protein sequence: CASSPTSGGSYEQYF. The chain is built from TRBV27 and TRBJ2-7; 12 bases are a match to TRBD2. V dropped 5 bases and J dropped 4; count of bases not matched to a gene: 6. This CDR3 spans 15 amino acids. In germline, CDR1 is MNHEY, CDR2 SMNVEV (reference sequence).

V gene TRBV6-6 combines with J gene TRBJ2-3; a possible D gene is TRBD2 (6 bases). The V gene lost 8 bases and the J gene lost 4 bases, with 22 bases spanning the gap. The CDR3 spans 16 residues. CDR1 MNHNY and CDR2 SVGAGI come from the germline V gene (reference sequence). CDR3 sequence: CASRRGQDLLADTQYF. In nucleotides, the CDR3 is TGTGCCAGCCGGAGGGGTCAGGACCTTTTAGCAGATACGCAGTATTTT.

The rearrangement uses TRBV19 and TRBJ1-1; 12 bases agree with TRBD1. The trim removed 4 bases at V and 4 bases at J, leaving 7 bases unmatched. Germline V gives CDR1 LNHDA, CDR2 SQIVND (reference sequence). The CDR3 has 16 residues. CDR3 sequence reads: CASSKGTGGVSTEAFF. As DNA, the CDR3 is TGTGCCAGTAGTAAAGGGACAGGGGGCGTGAGCACTGAAGCTTTCTTT.